Below, 32 T cell receptor beta chains from the same sample are listed, as sequenced in a study of cytomegalovirus exposure and HLA in healthy donors (dated by TCRdb to about 2017). Library construction relied on the immunoSEQ multiplex PCR assay. The multiplex PCR relied on a mix of 60 forward primers for TCR Vbeta segments and 13 reverse primers for TCR Jbeta segments. Imported from immuneACCESS, the table was reduced by TCRdb to in-frame sequences with V and J called. These copies leave out some clones; in studies compared against another copy, an unresolved V gene accounts for under half, and the cause of the remainder is not known. For this sample the table gives more than 150,000 clones, of which roughly 79% were detected only once. The top ten hold 3% to 3.5% of the sample. Sequenced: PBMCs. Receptors originate from a woman between 50 and 59 years old in good health and CMV-seropositive.

This chain uses TRBV2 with TRBJ1-2; 8 bases match TRBD1. The CDR3 loop spans 12 amino acids. Germline assignment: CDR1 SNHLY and CDR2 FYNNEI. J was trimmed by 0 bases and V by 9 bases; bases with no gene match: 0. The CDR3 DNA is TGTGCCAGGACAGGGGCTAACTATGGCTACACCTTC. Translating gives CARTGANYGYTF.

This chain joins TRBV10-3 and TRBJ2-3; 7 bases line up with TRBD2. Germline CDR1 ENHRY, CDR2 SYGVKD. Trimming cost V 8 bases and J 0 bases; bases outside gene matches: 8. The CDR3 runs 15 residues. The CDR3 loop reads CAIGKSGDSTDTQYF. The CDR3 nucleotides read TGTGCCATCGGTAAAAGCGGGGATAGCACAGATACGCAGTATTTT.

V and J are TRBV5-6 and TRBJ2-1, with a weak D call TRBD1 (5 bases). This CDR3 has 13 residues. The germline V and J ends were trimmed by 4 bases and 10 bases, with 15 bases remaining between them. Germline values: CDR1 SGHDT, CDR2 YYEEEE. CDR3 amino acids: CASSPWTTGEQFF. CDR3 sequence (DNA): TGTGCCAGCAGCCCCTGGACAACCGGGGAGCAGTTCTTC.

The chain employs TRBV30 and TRBJ2-7, with TRBD1 matching over 7 bases. The junction had 11 bases not matched to a gene; V was cut back by 6 bases and J by 0 bases. CDR3 length equals 15 residues. Germline V gives CDR1 GTSNPN, CDR2 SVGIG (reference sequence). CDR3 DNA sequence: TGTGCCTGCCGACCTCCGGGACAGAGCTCCTACGAGCAGTACTTC. The encoded protein is CACRPPGQSSYEQYF.

This clone occurred once. The chain uses TRBV5-5 and TRBJ1-2; tentative D call: TRBD1 (6 bases). Germline V CDR1 and CDR2: SGHKS, YYEKEE (reference sequence). There are 15 residues in the CDR3. Trimming shortened V by 0 bases and J by 8 bases, and 17 bases separated the two germline ends. The CDR3 DNA reads as TGTGCCAGCAGCTTGGACAGGGTGGAATCGCGGGGCTACACCTTC. Translating it yields CASSLDRVESRGYTF.

A few counts support this clone. The chain employs TRBV5-5 and TRBJ1-2; 7 bases align to TRBD1. V dropped 4 bases and J dropped 8; count of bases not matched to a gene: 14. Germline CDR1 reads SGHKS; CDR2 reads YYEKEE (reference sequence). The CDR3 has 15 amino acids. The CDR3 nucleotides are TGTGCCAGCAGCCCTAGAGACAGGGCAGGAGAGGGCTACACCTTC. It translates to CASSPRDRAGEGYTF.

The chain has TRBV18 and TRBJ2-1; 9 bases fit TRBD1. J was trimmed by 2 bases and V by 3 bases; bases with no gene match: 2. This CDR3 is 15 amino acids long. Per the germline V gene, CDR1 is KGHSH and CDR2 is LQKENI. CDR3 loop: CASSPGQGPYNEQFF. The CDR3, as DNA: TGTGCCAGCTCACCGGGACAGGGACCCTACAATGAGCAGTTCTTC.

In this sample, this clone turned up once. This chain links TRBV4-3 with TRBJ1-3, with D possibly TRBD1 on 5 matching bases. CDR3 length: 16 amino acids. Looked up from germline, CDR1 is LGHNA and CDR2 is YSLEER. Trimming left V 1 base short and J 0 bases short, with 10 bases between. Here the CDR3 DNA reads TGCGCCAGCAGCCAAGTCAGGGCGTTCTCTGGAAACACCATATATTTT. Its translation is CASSQVRAFSGNTIYF.

The V call is TRBV25-1, the J call TRBJ2-3, with a weak D call TRBD2 (6 bases). V shed 3 bases and J shed 1 base, with 11 bases lying between them. CDR3 length equals 15 residues. Looked up from germline, CDR1 is MGHDK and CDR2 is SYGVNS. The CDR3 loop is CASSDVGRGTDTQYF. CDR3 sequence (DNA): TGTGCCAGCAGTGACGTCGGGAGAGGCACAGATACGCAGTATTTT.

The genes are TRBV7-2 and TRBJ2-4; 7 bases align to TRBD1. Per germline, CDR1 SGHTA and CDR2 FQGNSA. V lost 5 bases to trimming and J lost 1 base; unmatched junction nucleotides: 5. The CDR3 is made up of 15 amino acids. The CDR3 region has the DNA TGTGCCAGCAGCGTAGGGGGCCCCGCCAAAAACATTCAGTACTTC. Translated: CASSVGGPAKNIQYF.

Here the CDR3 reads CASSIAGQGAGPDTQYF. DNA for the CDR3: TGTGCCAGTAGTATAGCGGGGCAGGGGGCCGGCCCAGATACGCAGTATTTT. This chain uses TRBV19 with TRBJ2-3; 8 bases fit TRBD1. With V trimmed by 1 base and J by 4 bases, 10 bases remained unmatched. Germline V gene data show CDR1 as LNHDA and CDR2 as SQIVND (reference sequence). The CDR3 consists of 17 residues.

This chain uses TRBV7-2 with TRBJ2-7, with D maybe TRBD2 (5 bases). Germline-derived CDR1 and CDR2 are SGHTA and FQGNSA. The CDR3 length is 15 residues. V was cut by 0 bases and J by 1 base, with 10 bases left in between. The CDR3 spells CASSLAGVASYEQYF. In DNA form, the CDR3 reads TGTGCCAGCAGCTTAGCCGGGGTAGCTTCCTACGAGCAGTACTTC.

The gene calls are TRBV9 and TRBJ1-2; the D is unclear. Germline loops: CDR1 SGDLS, CDR2 YYNGEE. The CDR3 totals 12 residues. V lost 3 bases to trimming and J lost 6 bases, with 9 bases between them. DNA of the CDR3: TGTGCCAGCAGCGCGGGAGTCCATGGCTACACCTTC. It codes for CASSAGVHGYTF.

This chain connects TRBV5-1 to TRBJ2-1, with 10 bases aligning to TRBD2. Germline CDR1 is SGHRS and CDR2 is YFSETQ. The CDR3 is 14 amino acids. The V segment lost 6 bases and the J segment 5 bases; nucleotides outside the gene matches: 5. The CDR3 loop reads CASKAGGPHNEQFF. The DNA for the CDR3 is TGCGCCAGCAAAGCGGGAGGGCCCCACAATGAGCAGTTCTTC.

V and J are TRBV2 and TRBJ1-6; D unresolved. Looked up from germline, CDR1 is SNHLY and CDR2 is FYNNEI. CDR3 size: 14 residues. Trimming pared 5 bases from V and 11 bases from J, leaving 16 bases between. CDR3 protein: CASSIRAPGTPLHF. CDR3 nucleotides: TGTGCCAGCAGTATCCGGGCTCCCGGGACACCCCTCCACTTT.

The V call is TRBV7-2, the J call TRBJ1-1, with D perhaps matching TRBD1 (6 bases). Germline V gene sequence: CDR1 SGHTA, CDR2 FQGNSA. This CDR3 has 15 amino acids. With 6 bases removed from V and 2 bases from J, the gap between germline ends came to 16 bases. The CDR3 DNA is TGTGCCAGCAGTAGCACCGGGACAAAAAACACTGAAGCTTTCTTT. It is translated as CASSSTGTKNTEAFF.

The chain recombines TRBV19 with TRBJ2-1; 13 nucleotides line up with TRBD2. Per the germline V gene, CDR1 is LNHDA and CDR2 is SQIVND (reference sequence). Trimming removed 5 bases from V and 6 bases from J; junction bases left unmatched: 13. The CDR3 extends over 18 amino acids. The CDR3 coding sequence is TGTGCCAGTAGTCAGAGTACTAGCGGGGGGGCCGGTCCCAATGAGCAGTTCTTC. It is translated as CASSQSTSGGAGPNEQFF.

The genes are TRBV7-2 and TRBJ2-5; 12 bases fit TRBD2. The CDR3 extends over 15 amino acids. The V and J ends lost 5 bases and 3 bases, in that order; junction bases with no gene match: 4. Looked up from germline, CDR1 is SGHTA and CDR2 is FQGNSA. This CDR3 reads CASSRLAGAEETQYF. The DNA of the CDR3 is TGTGCCAGCAGCCGACTAGCGGGAGCGGAAGAGACCCAGTACTTC.

This chain joins TRBV9 and TRBJ1-1; 7 bases are shared with TRBD1. The junction had 9 bases not matched to a gene; V was cut back by 7 bases and J by 3 bases. The germline V gene has CDR1 SGDLS and CDR2 YYNGEE. The CDR3 extends over 14 amino acids. The DNA for the CDR3 is TGTGCCAGCGCGAGAAGGGGGCGCGACACTGAAGCTTTCTTT. This sequence encodes CASARRGRDTEAFF.

This clone was detected only once. The chain combines TRBV27 with TRBJ2-1, with 9 bases aligning to TRBD1. The CDR3 is 16 residues long. Germline-derived CDR1 and CDR2 are MNHEY and SMNVEV (reference sequence). The ends lost 5 bases at V and 9 bases at J; junction bases unmatched: 14. The CDR3 sequence is CASSLSAGTGRLEQFF. CDR3 sequence (DNA): TGTGCCAGCAGTCTGTCCGCCGGGACAGGGAGGCTTGAGCAGTTCTTC.

The chain carries TRBV28 and TRBJ2-7; 8 bases are a match to TRBD1. V dropped 7 bases and J dropped 2; count of bases not matched to a gene: 10. The CDR3 covers 15 residues. CDR1 MDHEN and CDR2 SYDVKM come from the germline V gene. The CDR3 coding sequence is TGTGCCAGCACTATCACCGGGACAGGAGCCTACGAGCAGTACTTC. Protein: CASTITGTGAYEQYF.

The V gene is TRBV5-4, the J gene TRBJ1-5; no firm D call. The germline CDR1 and CDR2 sequences are SGHNT and YYREEE (reference sequence). V dropped 0 bases and J dropped 1 base, with 5 bases sitting between them. The CDR3 contains 14 residues. In DNA, the CDR3 is TGTGCCAGCAGCTTGGGGCAGAGCAATCAGCCCCAGCATTTT. Translated: CASSLGQSNQPQHF.

The chain has TRBV12-5 and TRBJ1-1, with a tentative D call TRBD1 (5 bases). The CDR3 runs to 15 residues. The V gene's germline CDR1 is LGHNT and CDR2 FRNRAP. The V end lost 1 base, the J end lost 2 bases, and 11 bases lay between the germline ends. This CDR3 reads CASGLEGRGNTEAFF. The CDR3 DNA reads TGTGCTAGTGGTTTGGAGGGGCGGGGTAACACTGAAGCTTTCTTT.

This chain connects TRBV19 to TRBJ2-1; D gene unclear. The CDR3 runs 12 residues. CDR1 is LNHDA, CDR2 SQIVND, per germline (reference sequence). V dropped 5 bases and J dropped 6 bases, with 8 bases sitting between them. CDR3 DNA sequence: TGTGCCAGTAGTGTGGCTAGCAATGAGCAGTTCTTC. This sequence encodes CASSVASNEQFF.

The V gene is TRBV7-9, the J gene TRBJ2-7, with D maybe TRBD1 (6 bases). The V gene lost 1 base and the J gene lost 0 bases, with 10 bases spanning the gap. This CDR3 spans 15 amino acids. Germline loops: CDR1 SEHNR, CDR2 FQNEAQ (reference sequence). For the CDR3, the DNA is TGTGCCAGCAGCTTAGGAGGGACAAACTCCTACGAGCAGTACTTC. Amino acid sequence: CASSLGGTNSYEQYF.

This clone was seen more than once but under ten times. The V gene is TRBV11-2, the J gene TRBJ2-3, with 13 bases matching TRBD2. Germline CDR1 reads SGHAT; CDR2 reads FQNNGV. The CDR3 is 16 residues long. V shed 4 bases, J shed 7 bases, and the junction held 8 bases outside the gene matches. The CDR3: CASSSPTSGRRYTQYF. The CDR3 DNA reads as TGTGCCAGCAGCTCTCCGACTAGCGGGAGGAGGTATACGCAGTATTTT.

The rearrangement joins TRBV7-2 to TRBJ1-2; D ambiguous. Trimming stripped 2 bases from V and 8 bases from J, with 15 bases between. Germline V gives CDR1 SGHTA, CDR2 FQGNSA. This CDR3 contains 14 residues. CDR3 residues: CASSLNSKGDGYTF. The DNA of the CDR3 is TGTGCCAGCAGCTTAAATTCTAAGGGAGACGGCTACACCTTC.

The DNA for the CDR3 is TGTGCCAGCAGCCCCGGGTGGACAGATACGCAGTATTTT. Residues: CASSPGWTDTQYF. This rearrangement joins TRBV7-9 to TRBJ2-3; unclear D gene. CDR3 length: 13 amino acids. Germline V gene data show CDR1 as SEHNR and CDR2 as FQNEAQ (reference sequence). V lost 5 bases and J lost 3, with 9 bases in between.

The chain employs TRBV5-1 and TRBJ2-1, with TRBD2 matching over 10 bases. Unmatched junction bases numbered 5, after V lost 1 base and J lost 7 bases. The CDR3 sequence is 15 residues long. Germline V CDR1 and CDR2: SGHRS, YFSETQ. The chain's CDR3 is CASSLFLAGENEQFF. Here the CDR3 DNA reads TGCGCCAGCAGCTTGTTCCTAGCGGGAGAAAATGAGCAGTTCTTC.

This rearrangement joins TRBV27 to TRBJ1-2, with D perhaps TRBD1 (5 bases). Looked up from germline, CDR1 is MNHEY and CDR2 is SMNVEV (reference sequence). Between the trimmed V and J ends, which lost 6 bases and 0 bases, there was a span of 23 bases. The CDR3 is 18 amino acids. Here the CDR3 reads CASSYARPGAGANYGYTF. CDR3 nucleotide sequence: TGTGCCAGCAGCTATGCCCGTCCAGGTGCGGGGGCTAACTATGGCTACACCTTC.

The gene calls are TRBV10-3 and TRBJ1-1, with D unclear. V was clipped by 1 base and J by 1 base, with 7 bases between them. The CDR3 totals 14 residues. Germline V gives CDR1 ENHRY, CDR2 SYGVKD. Here the CDR3 DNA reads TGTGCCATCAGTGAGTTGGCGGGGAACACTGAAGCTTTCTTT. Its translation: CAISELAGNTEAFF.

This clone was recorded a few times. The J gene is TRBJ2-5, the V gene TRBV11-3; 7 bases are a match to TRBD1. There are 15 residues in the CDR3. Germline V CDR1 and CDR2: SGHNT, YENEEA. The ends lost 3 bases at V and 2 bases at J; junction bases unmatched: 6. For the CDR3, the DNA is TGTGCCAGCAGCTTGCTACCGGGACAGCAAGAGACCCAGTACTTC. Encoded protein: CASSLLPGQQETQYF.